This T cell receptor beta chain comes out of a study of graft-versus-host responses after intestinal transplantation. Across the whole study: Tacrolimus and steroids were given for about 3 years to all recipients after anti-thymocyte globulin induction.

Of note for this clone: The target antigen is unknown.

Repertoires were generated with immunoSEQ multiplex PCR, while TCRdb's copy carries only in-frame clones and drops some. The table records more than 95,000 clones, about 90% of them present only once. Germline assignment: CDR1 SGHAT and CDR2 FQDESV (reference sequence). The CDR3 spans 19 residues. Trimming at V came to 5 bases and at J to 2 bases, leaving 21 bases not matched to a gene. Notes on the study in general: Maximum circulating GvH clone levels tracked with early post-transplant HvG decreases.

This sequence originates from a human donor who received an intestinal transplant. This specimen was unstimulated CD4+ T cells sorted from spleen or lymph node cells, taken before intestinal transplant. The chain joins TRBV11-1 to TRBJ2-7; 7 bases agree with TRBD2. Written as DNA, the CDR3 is TGTGCCAGCAGCACAACTAGCGCCCCCTTCGGAGGGGCCGCCTACGAGCAGTACTTC. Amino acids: CASSTTSAPFGGAAYEQYF.